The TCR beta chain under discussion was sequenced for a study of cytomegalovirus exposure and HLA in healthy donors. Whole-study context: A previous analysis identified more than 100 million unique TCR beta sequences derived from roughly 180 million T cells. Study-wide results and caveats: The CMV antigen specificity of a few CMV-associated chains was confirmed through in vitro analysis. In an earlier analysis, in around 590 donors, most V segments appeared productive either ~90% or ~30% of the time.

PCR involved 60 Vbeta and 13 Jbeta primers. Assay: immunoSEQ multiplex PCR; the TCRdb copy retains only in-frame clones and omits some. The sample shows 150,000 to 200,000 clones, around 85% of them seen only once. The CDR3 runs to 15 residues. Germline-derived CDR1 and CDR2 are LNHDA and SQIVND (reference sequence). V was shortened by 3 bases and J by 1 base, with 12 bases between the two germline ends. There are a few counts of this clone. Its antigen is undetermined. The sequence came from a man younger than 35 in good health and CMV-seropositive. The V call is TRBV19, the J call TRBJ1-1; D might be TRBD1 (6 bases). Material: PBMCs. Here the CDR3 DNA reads TGTGCCAGTAGTATCTCGGACAGCTCGAACACTGAAGCTTTCTTT. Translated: CASSISDSSNTEAFF.